This TCR beta chain derives from a study of liver allograft versus peripheral blood T cells. Study-level background: Recipients' peripheral blood T cell receptor repertoires were compared with those in transplanted livers.

TCRdb called the reads again in MiXCR, with one record for every CDR3 protein. Among some 9,100 distinct CDR3 sequences listed, under 20% were seen once. The CDR3 contains 14 residues. V was pared by 8 bases and J by 6 bases, with 19 bases between. The J gene is TRBJ1-1, the V gene TRBV12-3 or TRBV12-4; TRBD1 might be the D (6 bases). The TCR sequence derives from a human patient who had a liver transplant. Some of the T cells may derive from the graft donor. The CDR3 nucleotides read TGTGCCAGCGGCGACAGGACCGTTAGGGCTGAAGCTTTCTTT. Translated: CASGDRTVRAEAFF.